The text below deals with one T cell receptor (beta chain). Its target is unknown. All the people who gave samples were healthy bone marrow donors. The data were obtained in a study of cytomegalovirus exposure and HLA in healthy donors. V was pared by 4 bases and J by 9 bases, with 11 bases of the junction left unmatched. This CDR3 spans 16 amino acids. From germline, CDR1 is SGHRS and CDR2 YFSETQ. Findings and limits, study-wide: Several of the most significant clusters were apparently associated with common viral pathogens in a later analysis.

PCR used 60 Vbeta primers and 13 Jbeta primers. This table comes from immunoSEQ multiplex PCR, and its TCRdb copy is limited to in-frame clones, with some not included. This sample has about 130,000 clones, with 60% to 80% found just once. Sequencing used PBMCs. The rearrangement uses TRBV5-1 and TRBJ2-1; 12 nucleotides match TRBD1. The receptor's source is a man aged 50 to 60 in good health and CMV-seropositive. In nucleotides, the CDR3 is TGCGCCAGCAGCCCGGAGGGACAGGGGGCGGGGGGTGAGCAGTTCTTC. Its protein product is CASSPEGQGAGGEQFF.